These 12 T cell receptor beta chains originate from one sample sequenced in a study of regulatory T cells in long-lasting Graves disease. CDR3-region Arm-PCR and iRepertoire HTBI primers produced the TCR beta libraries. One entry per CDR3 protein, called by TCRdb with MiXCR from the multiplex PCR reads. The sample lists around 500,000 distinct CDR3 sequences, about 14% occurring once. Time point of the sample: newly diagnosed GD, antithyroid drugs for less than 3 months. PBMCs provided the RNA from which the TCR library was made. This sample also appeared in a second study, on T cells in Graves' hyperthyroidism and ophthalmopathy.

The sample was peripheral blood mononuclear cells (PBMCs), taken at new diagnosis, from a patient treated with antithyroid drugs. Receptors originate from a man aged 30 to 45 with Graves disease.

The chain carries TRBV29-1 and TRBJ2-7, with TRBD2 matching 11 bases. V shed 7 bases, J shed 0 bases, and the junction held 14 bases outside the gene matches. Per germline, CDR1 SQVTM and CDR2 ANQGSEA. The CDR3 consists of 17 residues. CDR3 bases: TGCAGCGCCTACCTTCCCGGGACTAGCGGCCTCTCCTACGAGCAGTACTTC. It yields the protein CSAYLPGTSGLSYEQYF.

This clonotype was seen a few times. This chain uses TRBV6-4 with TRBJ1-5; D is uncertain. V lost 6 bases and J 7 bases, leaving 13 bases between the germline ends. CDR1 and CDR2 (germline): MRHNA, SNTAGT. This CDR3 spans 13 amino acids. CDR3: CASSGGPGQPQHF. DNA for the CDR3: TGTGCCAGCAGCGGCGGGCCCGGGCAGCCCCAGCATTTT.

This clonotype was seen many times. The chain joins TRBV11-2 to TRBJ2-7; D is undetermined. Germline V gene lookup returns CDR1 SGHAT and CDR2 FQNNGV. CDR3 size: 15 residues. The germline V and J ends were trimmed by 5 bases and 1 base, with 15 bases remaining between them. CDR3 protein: CASSPFPPKSYEQYF. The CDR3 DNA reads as TGTGCCAGCAGCCCTTTCCCCCCCAAGTCCTACGAGCAGTACTTC.

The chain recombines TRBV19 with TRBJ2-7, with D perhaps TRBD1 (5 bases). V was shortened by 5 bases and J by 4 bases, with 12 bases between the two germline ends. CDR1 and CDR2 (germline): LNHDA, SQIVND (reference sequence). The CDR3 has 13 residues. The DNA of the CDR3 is TGTGCCAGTAGTCTCCAGTCAGGGTACGAGCAGTACTTC. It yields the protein CASSLQSGYEQYF.

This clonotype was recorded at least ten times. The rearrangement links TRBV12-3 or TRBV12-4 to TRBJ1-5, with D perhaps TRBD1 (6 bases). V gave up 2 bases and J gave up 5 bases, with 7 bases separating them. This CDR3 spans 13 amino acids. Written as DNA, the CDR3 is TGTGCCAGCAGTTTAACAGGGTATCAGCCCCAGCATTTT. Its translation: CASSLTGYQPQHF.

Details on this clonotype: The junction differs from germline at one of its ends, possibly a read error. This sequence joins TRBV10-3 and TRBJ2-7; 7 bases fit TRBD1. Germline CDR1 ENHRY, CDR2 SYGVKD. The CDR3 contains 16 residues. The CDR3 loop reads CASSSNRGGNPYEQYF. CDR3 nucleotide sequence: TGTGCCAGCAGTTCAAACAGGGGTGGGAACCCCTACGAGCAGTACTTC.

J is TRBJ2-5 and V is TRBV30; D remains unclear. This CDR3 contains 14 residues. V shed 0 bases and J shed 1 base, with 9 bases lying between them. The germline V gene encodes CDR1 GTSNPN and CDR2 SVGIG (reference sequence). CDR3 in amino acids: CAWSVPTVQETQYF. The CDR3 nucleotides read TGTGCCTGGAGTGTACCGACGGTCCAAGAGACCCAGTACTTC.

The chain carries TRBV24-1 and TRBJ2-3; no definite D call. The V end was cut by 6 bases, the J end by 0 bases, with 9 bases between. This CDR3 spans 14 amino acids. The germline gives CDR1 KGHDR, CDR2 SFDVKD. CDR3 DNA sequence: TGTGCCACCAGTCCAAGTGCTAGCACAGATACGCAGTATTTT. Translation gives CATSPSASTDTQYF.

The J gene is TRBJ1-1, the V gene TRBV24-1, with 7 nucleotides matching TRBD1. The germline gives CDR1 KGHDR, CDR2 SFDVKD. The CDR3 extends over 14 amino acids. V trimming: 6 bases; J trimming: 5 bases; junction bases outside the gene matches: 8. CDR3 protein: CATSSSTGETEAFF. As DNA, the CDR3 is TGTGCCACCAGTTCTTCCACAGGGGAAACTGAAGCTTTCTTT.

CDR3 sequence reads: CASSANFSGSFDNEQFF. The CDR3 DNA reads TGTGCCAGCAGCGCTAATTTTAGCGGGAGTTTCGACAATGAGCAGTTCTTC. The chain employs TRBV9 and TRBJ2-1; TRBD2 aligns across 9 bases. The CDR3 sequence is 17 residues long. The ends lost 3 bases at V and 5 bases at J; junction bases unmatched: 12. The V gene's germline CDR1 is SGDLS and CDR2 YYNGEE. Using reference TRBV9 and TRBJ2-1 for the parts outside the CDR3, the full variable domain is DSGVTQTPKHLITATGQRVTLRCSPRSGDLSVYWYQQSLDQGLQFLIQYYNGEERAKGNILERFSAQQFPDLHSELNLSSLELGDSALYFCASSANFSGSFDNEQFFGPGTRLTVL.

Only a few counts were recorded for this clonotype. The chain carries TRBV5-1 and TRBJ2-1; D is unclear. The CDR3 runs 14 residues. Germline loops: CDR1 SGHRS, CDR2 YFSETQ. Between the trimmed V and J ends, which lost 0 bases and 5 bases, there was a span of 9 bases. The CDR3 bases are TGCGCCAGCAGCTTGGGGGCTCAGAACAATGAGCAGTTCTTC. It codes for CASSLGAQNNEQFF.

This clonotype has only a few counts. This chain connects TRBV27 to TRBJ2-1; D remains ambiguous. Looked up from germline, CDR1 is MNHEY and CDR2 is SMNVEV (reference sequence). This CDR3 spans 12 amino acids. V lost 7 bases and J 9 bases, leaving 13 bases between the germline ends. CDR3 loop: CASNTPLGEQFF. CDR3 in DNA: TGTGCCAGCAACACTCCGCTCGGTGAGCAGTTCTTC.